This entry describes one T cell receptor beta chain. Its antigen is currently unknown. Gene names follow the mouse nomenclature. Read data end 1 residue before the CDR3 end; the end is taken from the germline J gene. These data belong to a study of tissue T cells after allogeneic stem cell transplantation. Whole-study findings and limits: In patients and mice, blood and spleen missed much of tissue repertoire. The patient cohort was small and clinically heterogeneous, with limited sampling depth. Within patients, tissue anatomy strongly shaped TCR repertoire composition.

The CDR3 has 16 amino acids. Germline-derived CDR1 and CDR2 are LGHDT and YNNKQL (reference sequence). Losses at the gene ends were 6 bases for V and 0 bases for J; bases not matched to a gene: 8. The repertoire was sequenced with immunoSEQ multiplex PCR; TCRdb's copy has only in-frame clones and lacks some. The sample yields approximately 50,000 clones, approximately 70% seen once. The chain links TRBV4 to TRBJ2-5; 8 nucleotides align to TRBD2. Input material: sorted cells pooled from one or two spleens. The sequence was collected from a pool of C57BL/6 mice in good health. CDR3 residues: CASSPRTGFNQDTQYF. The part of the CDR3 DNA that was read is TGTGCCAGCAGTCCTCGGACTGGGTTTAACCAAGACACCCAGTAC. The full variable domain, with the rest looked up from reference TRBV4 and TRBJ2-5, is ETAVFQTPNYHVTQVGNEVSFNCKQTLGHDTMYWYKQDSKKLLKIMFSYNNKQLIVNETVPRRFSPQSSDKAHLNLRIKSVEPEDSAVYLCASSPRTGFNQDTQYFGPGTRLLVL.